The clone carrying this T cell receptor (beta chain) turned up a few times. The antigen is not known. The data originate from a study of T cells in Graves' hyperthyroidism and ophthalmopathy. The wider study: Peripheral blood collection took place at initial diagnosis, before any treatment.

This CDR3 contains 14 residues. Trimming took 6 bases from V and 7 from J; bases not matched to a gene: 7. Diagnosis of hyperthyroidism was new in patients aged 18 to 65, and its duration was under 2 months. Study results and caveats: A 13 V-J signature model discriminated ophthalmopathy versus stable hyperthyroidism. Most thyroid clonotypes with frequency above 0.001 were detected in blood.

RNA transcripts served as the template for amplifying TCR beta CDR3 regions. TCR CDR3 underwent first-round RT-PCR with the HTBI primer set. TCRdb reprocessed the multiplex PCR reads via MiXCR and lists one record per CDR3 protein. The sample lists 300,000 to 400,000 distinct CDR3 sequences, roughly 18% occurring once. The sequenced sample consisted of blood. This clonotype was obtained from a woman between 50 and 59 years old with Graves' hyperthyroidism. J is TRBJ2-3 and V is TRBV12-3 or TRBV12-4; TRBD2 matches 10 bases. Here the CDR3 reads CASSPSGGVNTQYF. The CDR3 DNA is TGTGCCAGCAGCCCGAGCGGGGGGGTTAATACGCAGTATTTT.